A selection of T cell receptor beta chains follows, all from one sample in a study of identifying expanded T cells in peripheral blood. TCRdb's copy holds only in-frame clones and misses some; the assay was immunoSEQ multiplex PCR. Among about 100,000 clones, about 87% were seen once, and the ten largest hold less than 15%. The sequenced material came from blood. All receptors come from a person between 18 and 70 years old in good health. Each CDR3 is given with its conserved first and last residue. The D gene is left open where the match is weak. Some rows have no size entry. The others give once, few or many, or a class for an expanded clone.

D gene: .
clone size: .
V gene: TRBV10-3
J gene: TRBJ2-7
CDR3 protein: CAISASQLSSYEQYF
CDR3 DNA: TGTGCCATCAGTGCATCACAGCTCAGCTCCTACGAGCAGTACTTC

D gene: .
clone size: few
V gene: TRBV12-5
J gene: TRBJ1-5
CDR3 protein: CARGGRGYSNQPQHF
CDR3 DNA: TGTGCTAGGGGCGGGAGAGGCTATAGCAATCAGCCCCAGCATTTT

D gene: .
clone size: .
V gene: TRBV19
J gene: TRBJ2-3
CDR3 protein: CASSIDPSTDTQYF
CDR3 DNA: TGTGCCAGTAGTATAGACCCCAGCACAGATACGCAGTATTTT

D gene: TRBD2
clone size: .
V gene: TRBV5-1
J gene: TRBJ2-1
CDR3 protein: CASSSWTRGNEQFF
CDR3 DNA: TGCGCCAGCAGCTCCTGGACTAGGGGCAATGAGCAGTTCTTC

D gene: .
clone size: .
V gene: TRBV7-2
J gene: TRBJ2-3
CDR3 protein: CASSPGTYDTQYF
CDR3 DNA: TGTGCCAGCAGCCCTGGGACGTACGATACGCAGTATTTT

D gene: .
clone size: .
V gene: TRBV9
J gene: TRBJ2-7
CDR3 protein: CASSVYGDGEQYF
CDR3 DNA: TGTGCCAGCAGCGTCTACGGAGACGGCGAGCAGTACTTC

D gene: .
clone size: .
V gene: TRBV21-1
J gene: TRBJ2-7
CDR3 protein: CASSPICSGGPYEQYF
CDR3 DNA: TGTGCCAGCAGCCCCATCTGCTCCGGGGGTCCCTACGAGCAGTACTTC

D gene: TRBD1
clone size: .
V gene: TRBV19
J gene: TRBJ2-2
CDR3 protein: CASSTRDRRTGELFF
CDR3 DNA: TGTGCCAGTAGTACCCGGGACAGGCGGACCGGGGAGCTGTTTTTT

D gene: TRBD1
clone size: few
V gene: TRBV6-5
J gene: TRBJ1-6
CDR3 protein: CASRPVDRGSSPLHF
CDR3 DNA: TGTGCCAGCAGGCCCGTGGACAGGGGCAGTTCACCCCTCCACTTT

D gene: .
clone size: .
V gene: TRBV27
J gene: TRBJ1-2
CDR3 protein: CASSPRTDPNYGYTF
CDR3 DNA: TGTGCCAGCAGTCCACGGACAGATCCGAACTATGGCTACACCTTC

D gene: TRBD1
clone size: .
V gene: TRBV5-1
J gene: TRBJ1-2
CDR3 protein: CASSSGTGGDYGYTF
CDR3 DNA: TGCGCCAGCAGCTCAGGGACAGGGGGCGACTATGGCTACACCTTC

D gene: TRBD1
clone size: once
V gene: TRBV5-6
J gene: TRBJ1-1
CDR3 protein: CASSTQGRPTEAFF
CDR3 DNA: TGTGCCAGCAGCACACAGGGGAGGCCTACTGAAGCTTTCTTT